This T cell receptor (beta chain) was documented in a study of T cell changes during pregnancy in multiple sclerosis. Some clones are missing from TCRdb's copy, which holds only in-frame ones; the method was immunoSEQ multiplex PCR. In the table there are 50,000 to 60,000 clones, around nine tenths of which are singletons. CDR1 is LGHNA and CDR2 is YNFKEQ in the germline V gene. The CDR3 covers 17 residues. Unmatched junction bases numbered 6, after V lost 0 bases and J lost 1 base. Sequenced material: CD4+ T cells from peripheral blood mononuclear cells, taken in the third trimester of pregnancy. The V gene is TRBV4-2, the J gene TRBJ2-3, with TRBD2 matching 8 bases. The TCR was taken from a female donor with multiple sclerosis, enrolled in a pregnancy study. The CDR3 is CASSQDHFSGGTDTQYF. The DNA of the CDR3 is TGTGCCAGCAGCCAAGACCACTTTAGCGGGGGCACAGATACGCAGTATTTT.